This T cell receptor beta chain appears in the sequencing data of a study of blood T cell repertoires in COVID-19. Clones were read by immunoSEQ multiplex PCR, and TCRdb kept only the in-frame ones, dropping some. The sample holds approximately 75,000 clones, about 88% seen once. Seattle-derived patients entered the study during active infection and were followed longitudinally. This clone was recorded once. Germline-derived CDR1 and CDR2 are MNHNY and SVGAGI (reference sequence). The length of the CDR3 is 15 residues. Trimming removed 0 bases from V and 3 bases from J, with 11 bases in between. The source of this sequence is a man older than 75 with COVID-19, enrolled during active disease. Specimen: peripheral blood. V usage is TRBV6-6 and J usage is TRBJ1-1, with D perhaps matching TRBD1 (5 bases). CDR3 sequence (DNA): TGTGCCAGCAGTTACTCCGGGGGAGGAGACACTGAAGCTTTCTTT. The encoded protein is CASSYSGGGDTEAFF.